The table lists the clone carrying this TCR beta chain with a count of one. The source of the sample is a study of OX40 agonist ivuxolimab in advanced cancers. Study in general: Two cutaneous melanoma patients and one hepatocellular carcinoma patient, three in all, had partial responses.

Assay: immunoSEQ multiplex PCR; the TCRdb copy retains only in-frame clones and omits some. This table has about 80,000 clones, about nine tenths appearing once. V was pared by 6 bases and J by 6 bases, with 15 bases between. Germline lookup yields CDR1 ENHRY and CDR2 SYGVKD. The CDR3 is made up of 14 amino acids. The source of this sequence is an adult with an advanced solid tumor such as melanoma, head and neck, liver or kidney cancer. This specimen consisted of CD4+ or CD8+ T cells sorted from blood, obtained in a trial of the OX40 agonist ivuxolimab. The rearrangement uses TRBV10-3 and TRBJ2-1; D might be TRBD2 (6 bases). The chain's CDR3 is CAISPVGGGNEQFF. The CDR3 DNA sequence: TGTGCCATCAGCCCAGTCGGGGGTGGCAATGAGCAGTTCTTC.